This passage covers 23 T cell receptor beta chains from one sample sequenced in a study of blood T cell repertoires in COVID-19. Repertoires were generated with immunoSEQ multiplex PCR, while TCRdb's copy carries only in-frame clones and drops some. The repertoire holds just under 300,000 clones, with around 90% as singletons. Material for sequencing was peripheral blood. Receptors were obtained from a man in his 70s with acute or convalescent COVID-19.

The chain links TRBV6-5 to TRBJ2-1; the D is unclear. This CDR3 region has 14 residues. Germline V gene lookup returns CDR1 MNHEY and CDR2 SVGAGI. Between the trimmed V and J ends, which lost 4 bases and 8 bases, there was a span of 15 bases. Written as DNA, the CDR3 is TGTGCCAGCAGTTCGGCTCCACCCCAGGATGAGCAGTTCTTC. Translation: CASSSAPPQDEQFF.

The chain has TRBV24-1 and TRBJ2-7; 9 bases fit TRBD1. This CDR3 is built from 13 residues. Germline CDR1 KGHDR, CDR2 SFDVKD. V shed 9 bases and J 5 bases; nucleotides not matched to a gene: 7. The CDR3 DNA reads as TGTGCCACCTCGACAGGGGGGAACCACGAGCAGTACTTC. It specifies CATSTGGNHEQYF.

The chain couples TRBV5-4 to TRBJ2-3, with 7 bases lining up with TRBD2. This CDR3 comprises 16 residues. Trimming took 4 bases from V and 0 from J; bases not matched to a gene: 8. The germline CDR1 and CDR2 sequences are SGHNT and YYREEE (reference sequence). DNA for the CDR3: TGTGCCAGCAGCACGACCCTAGCGGCTAGCACAGATACGCAGTATTTT. The encoded protein is CASSTTLAASTDTQYF.

This chain connects TRBV2 to TRBJ1-1, with TRBD1 matching 10 bases. Trimming removed 8 bases from V and 10 bases from J; junction bases left unmatched: 10. The germline V gene encodes CDR1 SNHLY and CDR2 FYNNEI. This CDR3 spans 13 amino acids. This CDR3 is CASLGGQGIIAFF. The CDR3 coding sequence is TGTGCCAGCTTAGGGGGACAGGGGATAATAGCTTTCTTT.

V is TRBV2 and J is TRBJ2-4; D may be TRBD2 (5 bases). V was cut by 2 bases and J by 7 bases, with 9 bases left in between. This CDR3 is 13 amino acids long. CDR1 SNHLY and CDR2 FYNNEI come from the germline V gene. CDR3 in amino acids: CASSEPRRNIQYF. CDR3 coding DNA: TGTGCCAGCAGTGAACCCAGGAGGAACATTCAGTACTTC.

The J gene is TRBJ1-2, the V gene TRBV3-1 (or the pseudogene TRBV3-2); D not certain. The length of the CDR3 is 13 residues. V was clipped by 8 bases and J by 4 bases, with 14 bases between them. Germline CDR1 reads LGHDT; CDR2 reads YNNKEL (reference sequence). The CDR3 nucleotides are TGTGCCAGCGGTAACCCCGGGTCCTATGGCTACACCTTC. Amino acids: CASGNPGSYGYTF.

The chain is built from TRBV7-9 and TRBJ2-1; 11 nucleotides match TRBD2. The CDR3 is made up of 18 amino acids. J gave up 7 bases and V 5 bases, and 16 bases lay outside the gene matches. CDR1 SEHNR and CDR2 FQNEAQ come from the germline V gene (reference sequence). CDR3 coding DNA: TGTGCCAGCAGCCGCAACCTTGGACTAGCGGGCGCCTGGAATGAGCAGTTCTTC. Amino acid sequence: CASSRNLGLAGAWNEQFF.

In this sample, this clone turned up once. This chain joins TRBV5-1 and TRBJ2-1; TRBD2 matches at 10 bases. The CDR3 has 16 amino acids. Germline V gene lookup returns CDR1 SGHRS and CDR2 YFSETQ. V shed 4 bases and J 10 bases; nucleotides not matched to a gene: 14. CDR3 residues: CASSPRLAGVPREQFF. CDR3 nucleotides: TGCGCCAGCAGCCCACGGCTAGCGGGAGTCCCTCGAGAGCAGTTCTTC.

This clone was observed a handful of times. J is TRBJ1-2 and V is TRBV6-5; 9 positions match TRBD1. The germline V gene encodes CDR1 MNHEY and CDR2 SVGAGI. V trimming: 4 bases; J trimming: 7 bases; junction bases outside the gene matches: 7. The CDR3 sequence is 14 residues long. CDR3 amino acids: CASSSGTGLGGYTF. As DNA, the CDR3 is TGTGCCAGCAGTTCCGGGACAGGGCTTGGTGGCTACACCTTC.

The J gene is TRBJ1-5, the V gene TRBV28; D is perhaps TRBD1 (6 bases). V was clipped by 3 bases and J by 5 bases, with 11 bases between them. Germline CDR1 reads MDHEN; CDR2 reads SYDVKM. The CDR3 spans 14 residues. The CDR3, as DNA: TGTGCCAGCAGTTTCGGACAGTCTCATCAGCCCCAGCATTTT. Translation: CASSFGQSHQPQHF.

The rearrangement links TRBV5-6 to TRBJ2-3; D is unclear. The germline V gene encodes CDR1 SGHDT and CDR2 YYEEEE. This CDR3 is built from 12 residues. The V end was cut by 0 bases, the J end by 5 bases, with 4 bases between. CDR3 protein: CASSLDRDTQYF. The DNA of the CDR3 is TGTGCCAGCAGCTTGGACAGAGATACGCAGTATTTT.

The chain has TRBV6-5 and TRBJ2-1; 7 positions agree with TRBD2. CDR1 is MNHEY and CDR2 is SVGAGI in the germline V gene. There are 14 residues in the CDR3. V shed 0 bases, J shed 9 bases, and the junction held 5 bases outside the gene matches. CDR3 sequence reads: CASSYSGGQGEQFF. CDR3 nucleotide sequence: TGTGCCAGCAGTTACTCGGGAGGGCAGGGTGAGCAGTTCTTC.

This chain connects TRBV20-1 to TRBJ1-5, with 12 bases that match TRBD1. V dropped 3 bases and J dropped 6; count of bases not matched to a gene: 9. CDR1 and CDR2 (germline): DFQATT, SNEGSKA (reference sequence). CDR3 length: 16 residues. The CDR3 region is CSASPGTGGRGQPQHF. CDR3 coding DNA: TGCAGTGCTAGTCCCGGGACAGGGGGCAGGGGTCAGCCCCAGCATTTT.

This clone has only one observation. The rearrangement links TRBV6-1 to TRBJ1-2; D might be TRBD1 (6 bases). The V gene lost 3 bases and the J gene lost 5 bases, with 7 bases spanning the gap. The CDR3 is 12 amino acids. Germline loops: CDR1 MNHNS, CDR2 SASEGT. The CDR3 region is CASSDRGYGYTF. Here the CDR3 DNA reads TGTGCCAGCAGTGACAGGGGATATGGCTACACCTTC.

This clone appeared a single time. The V call is TRBV4-2, the J call TRBJ1-2, with D unresolved. CDR1 LGHNA and CDR2 YNFKEQ come from the germline V gene. The CDR3 contains 12 residues. Trimming stripped 1 base from V and 2 bases from J, with 2 bases between. CDR3 nucleotide sequence: TGTGCCAGCAGCCAAGCAAACTATGGCTACACCTTC. Amino acids: CASSQANYGYTF.

The genes are TRBV7-2 and TRBJ1-6; 7 bases map to TRBD1. The junction had 13 bases not matched to a gene; V was cut back by 5 bases and J by 3 bases. Germline CDR1 SGHTA, CDR2 FQGNSA. This CDR3 is 18 amino acids long. The CDR3 sequence: CASSPDRSPTRYNSPLHF. Written as DNA, the CDR3 is TGTGCCAGCAGCCCGGACAGGTCTCCTACCCGCTATAATTCACCCCTCCACTTT.

The rearrangement links TRBV6-5 to TRBJ2-5, with a tentative D call TRBD2 (6 bases). Per the germline V gene, CDR1 is MNHEY and CDR2 is SVGAGI. The CDR3 has 15 amino acids. The V gene lost 1 base and the J gene lost 4 bases, with 13 bases spanning the gap. The CDR3 region is CASSYWARGSETQYF. CDR3 DNA sequence: TGTGCCAGCAGTTACTGGGCGCGGGGATCAGAGACCCAGTACTTC.

The chain couples TRBV4-3 to TRBJ1-3; D remains ambiguous. The germline V gene has CDR1 LGHNA and CDR2 YSLEER. There are 15 residues in the CDR3. V lost 4 bases and J 0 bases, leaving 10 bases between the germline ends. CDR3 sequence: CASSPYAGSGNTIYF. CDR3 coding DNA: TGCGCCAGCAGCCCCTACGCGGGCTCTGGAAACACCATATATTTT.

This clone was detected once. This chain's CDR3 is CASSVTGSLNGYTF. The CDR3 coding sequence is TGCGCCAGCAGCGTGACAGGGAGTTTAAATGGCTACACCTTC. The chain links TRBV4-3 to TRBJ1-2; 7 nucleotides align to TRBD1. CDR1 LGHNA and CDR2 YSLEER come from the germline V gene. The V gene end was trimmed by 5 bases and the J gene end by 6 bases; junction bases not matched to a gene: 9. This CDR3 spans 14 amino acids.

This chain joins TRBV7-2 and TRBJ2-3; tentative D call: TRBD2 (7 bases). The CDR3 is made up of 15 amino acids. Between the trimmed V and J ends, which lost 2 bases and 4 bases, there was a span of 13 bases. The V gene's germline CDR1 is SGHTA and CDR2 FQGNSA. The CDR3 DNA follows: TGTGCCAGCAGCTTATCCGGGGGGCCGGCAGATACGCAGTATTTT. Translation gives CASSLSGGPADTQYF.

This sequence joins TRBV28 and TRBJ2-7; TRBD1 is a possible D gene (6 bases). Germline loops: CDR1 MDHEN, CDR2 SYDVKM. The V end was cut by 4 bases, the J end by 6 bases, with 10 bases between. CDR3 size: 12 residues. The CDR3 sequence: CASSSQGSEQYF. The CDR3 region has the DNA TGTGCCAGCAGTTCGCAGGGGTCCGAGCAGTACTTC.

CDR3 in DNA: TGTGCCAGCAGTTACCGTTCGGGGGGACGAGAAAAACTGTTTTTT. As protein: CASSYRSGGREKLFF. The V gene is TRBV28, the J gene TRBJ1-4; D might be TRBD1 (5 bases). CDR1 and CDR2 (germline): MDHEN, SYDVKM. The CDR3 has 15 amino acids. Trimming pared 4 bases from V and 8 bases from J, leaving 17 bases between.

This chain uses TRBV9 with TRBJ2-3; D not certain. CDR1 is SGDLS and CDR2 is YYNGEE in the germline V gene. Trimming removed 0 bases at V and 0 bases at J, with 8 bases between. The CDR3 runs to 15 residues. CDR3 sequence: CASSVVSSSTDTQYF. Written as DNA, the CDR3 is TGTGCCAGCAGCGTAGTCTCCTCTAGCACAGATACGCAGTATTTT. The full variable domain, with the rest looked up from reference TRBV9 and TRBJ2-3, is DSGVTQTPKHLITATGQRVTLRCSPRSGDLSVYWYQQSLDQGLQFLIQYYNGEERAKGNILERFSAQQFPDLHSELNLSSLELGDSALYFCASSVVSSSTDTQYFGPGTRLTVL.